These 25 T cell receptor beta chains originate from one sample sequenced in a study of blood T cell repertoires in COVID-19. The data were produced by immunoSEQ multiplex PCR, yet TCRdb's version contains in-frame clones alone and is incomplete. The table lists about 110,000 clones, less than 80% of them singletons, with more than 5% in the top ten. Material for sequencing was peripheral blood. The receptors originated from a man older than 75 with COVID-19, enrolled during active disease.

The chain employs TRBV11-2 and TRBJ2-2; D is ambiguous. CDR3 length: 18 residues. The germline V and J ends were trimmed by 4 bases and 2 bases, with 20 bases remaining between them. Germline V gene sequence: CDR1 SGHAT, CDR2 FQNNGV. The CDR3 region is CASSSRGSPRPNTGELFF. CDR3 in DNA: TGTGCCAGCAGCTCCCGTGGTAGCCCACGACCTAACACCGGGGAGCTGTTTTTT.

The chain combines TRBV28 with TRBJ1-1; 8 bases map to TRBD1. Per the germline V gene, CDR1 is MDHEN and CDR2 is SYDVKM. The CDR3 is made up of 15 amino acids. After removal of 5 bases from V and 0 bases from J, the junction contained 5 bases not matched to a gene. In DNA, the CDR3 is TGTGCCAGCAGTCCAGGGGGCGGGGTGAACACTGAAGCTTTCTTT. Amino acids: CASSPGGGVNTEAFF.

The rearrangement joins TRBV2 to TRBJ2-1; 7 bases fit TRBD2. The CDR3 extends over 18 amino acids. From germline, CDR1 is SNHLY and CDR2 FYNNEI. V lost 4 bases and J lost 3; bases outside the gene matches: 15. DNA of the CDR3: TGTGCCAGCAGTGCCGCGAGGTCTGGCGGGAGTTTCTACAATGAGCAGTTCTTC. It encodes CASSAARSGGSFYNEQFF.

The chain couples TRBV7-2 to TRBJ2-1; D gene uncertain. V was clipped by 0 bases and J by 4 bases, with 10 bases between them. CDR1 and CDR2 from the germline V gene are SGHTA and FQGNSA. This CDR3 is 15 amino acids long. This CDR3 reads CASSLAVAVYNEQFF. CDR3 nucleotide sequence: TGTGCCAGCAGCTTAGCGGTGGCGGTGTACAATGAGCAGTTCTTC. Together with reference TRBV7-2 and TRBJ2-1, the CDR3 gives the full variable domain: GAGVSQSPSNKVTEKGKDVELRCDPISGHTALYWYRQSLGQGLEFLIYFQGNSAPDKSGLPSDRFSAERTGGSVSTLTIQRTQQEDSAVYLCASSLAVAVYNEQFFGPGTRLTVL.

The V gene is TRBV2, the J gene TRBJ2-7, with D unclear. V lost 4 bases, J lost 5 bases, and 9 bases lay in between. Germline V gene data show CDR1 as SNHLY and CDR2 as FYNNEI. The CDR3 loop spans 12 amino acids. The CDR3 DNA is TGTGCCAGCAGTGTGAGCGTCCACGAGCAGTACTTC. Amino acids: CASSVSVHEQYF.

The gene calls are TRBV7-2 and TRBJ1-1; D might be TRBD1 (5 bases). Germline V lookup: CDR1 SGHTA, CDR2 FQGNSA. V was trimmed by 1 base and J by 6 bases, leaving 12 bases between them. The CDR3 sequence is 14 residues long. CDR3 sequence: CASSLGGGFAEAFF. DNA of the CDR3: TGTGCCAGCAGCTTAGGGGGGGGGTTCGCTGAAGCTTTCTTT. The variable domain in full, completed from reference TRBV7-2 and TRBJ1-1, reads GAGVSQSPSNKVTEKGKDVELRCDPISGHTALYWYRQSLGQGLEFLIYFQGNSAPDKSGLPSDRFSAERTGGSVSTLTIQRTQQEDSAVYLCASSLGGGFAEAFFGQGTRLTVV.

Written as DNA, the CDR3 is TGTGCCACCAGTGATTTGAGTGGGCGGGAGGCTTTCTTT. Amino acid sequence: CATSDLSGREAFF. The rearrangement links TRBV24-1 to TRBJ1-1; D is uncertain. V was pared by 0 bases and J by 11 bases, with 12 bases between. From germline, CDR1 is KGHDR and CDR2 SFDVKD. This CDR3 is built from 13 residues.

This clone was observed many times. The rearrangement links TRBV7-9 to TRBJ2-1, with 9 positions matching TRBD2. With 6 bases clipped from V and 0 bases from J, the junction kept 3 bases outside the gene matches. CDR3 length: 15 amino acids. CDR1 is SEHNR, CDR2 FQNEAQ, per germline (reference sequence). Written as DNA, the CDR3 is TGTGCCAGCAGTAAGACTAGCGGCTCCTACAATGAGCAGTTCTTC. Its translation: CASSKTSGSYNEQFF.

The chain combines TRBV7-2 with TRBJ1-1; D unclear. From germline, CDR1 is SGHTA and CDR2 FQGNSA. This CDR3 spans 12 amino acids. Trimming took 3 bases from V and 11 from J, leaving 13 bases between them. CDR3 sequence reads: CASSFGPGKAFF. CDR3 coding DNA: TGTGCCAGCAGCTTCGGGCCCGGGAAGGCTTTCTTT.

This rearrangement joins TRBV4-1 to TRBJ2-1; D is unresolved. Germline loops: CDR1 MGHRA, CDR2 YSYEKL. V was shortened by 7 bases and J by 7 bases, with 11 bases between the two germline ends. The CDR3 has 12 amino acids. In nucleotides, the CDR3 is TGCGCCAGCACCTCCCAGGCGAATGAGCAGTTCTTC. Translation: CASTSQANEQFF.

This chain joins TRBV6-5 and TRBJ1-5, with 11 positions matching TRBD1. Trimming took 6 bases from V and 5 from J; bases not matched to a gene: 3. The CDR3 consists of 14 residues. Germline CDR1 reads MNHEY; CDR2 reads SVGAGI. CDR3 in DNA: TGTGCCAGCAGCGGACAGGGGGCAGATCAGCCCCAGCATTTT. It specifies CASSGQGADQPQHF.

The gene calls are TRBV27 and TRBJ1-1; D is unclear. With 6 bases removed from V and 0 bases from J, the gap between germline ends came to 8 bases. This CDR3 has 13 amino acids. CDR1 is MNHEY, CDR2 SMNVEV, per germline (reference sequence). CDR3 sequence: CASSGLLNTEAFF. CDR3 DNA: TGTGCCAGCAGCGGACTGCTGAACACTGAAGCTTTCTTT.

This clone was observed a single time. The chain joins TRBV27 to TRBJ1-2; D unclear. Trimming took 6 bases from V and 4 from J, leaving 12 bases between them. The CDR3 is 13 residues long. Per the germline V gene, CDR1 is MNHEY and CDR2 is SMNVEV (reference sequence). CDR3 in DNA: TGTGCCAGCAGCTTTAGTAGCCTCTATGGCTACACCTTC. Protein sequence: CASSFSSLYGYTF.

The J gene is TRBJ2-5, the V gene TRBV2, with D possibly TRBD2 on 5 matching bases. The germline V and J ends were trimmed by 3 bases and 1 base, with 9 bases remaining between them. The CDR3 length is 14 residues. CDR1 is SNHLY and CDR2 is FYNNEI in the germline V gene. The CDR3: CASSDIALQETQYF. CDR3 nucleotide sequence: TGTGCCAGCAGTGATATAGCGCTCCAAGAGACCCAGTACTTC.

This chain joins TRBV4-2 and TRBJ2-7; 10 bases line up with TRBD2. The junction had 18 bases not matched to a gene; V was cut back by 4 bases and J by 3 bases. This CDR3 is 19 amino acids long. The germline gives CDR1 LGHNA, CDR2 YNFKEQ. The CDR3 reads CASSPRTSGRGIQIYEQYF. The CDR3 DNA follows: TGTGCCAGCAGCCCCCGGACTAGCGGCCGGGGAATCCAAATCTACGAGCAGTACTTC.

This sequence joins TRBV14 and TRBJ1-2; D is unclear. V lost 1 base, J lost 5 bases, and 8 bases lay in between. This CDR3 comprises 13 residues. Per germline, CDR1 SGHDN and CDR2 FVKESK. The CDR3 region has the DNA TGTGCCAGCAGCCAAGCGATCGGTTATGGCTACACCTTC. This gives the protein CASSQAIGYGYTF.

V and J are TRBV7-9 and TRBJ2-5; unclear D gene. V dropped 3 bases and J dropped 2 bases, with 10 bases sitting between them. This CDR3 has 14 residues. Germline-derived CDR1 and CDR2 are SEHNR and FQNEAQ (reference sequence). CDR3 amino acids: CASSFSVVQETQYF. As DNA, the CDR3 is TGTGCCAGCAGCTTTTCGGTAGTACAAGAGACCCAGTACTTC. Based on the CDR3 plus reference TRBV7-9 and TRBJ2-5, the full variable domain is DTGVSQNPRHKITKRGQNVTFRCDPISEHNRLYWYRQTLGQGPEFLTYFQNEAQLEKSRLLSDRFSAERPKGSFSTLEIQRTEQGDSAMYLCASSFSVVQETQYFGPGTRLLVL.

The rearrangement links TRBV4-3 to TRBJ2-5; tentative D call: TRBD2 (6 bases). This CDR3 spans 14 amino acids. V lost 3 bases and J 5 bases, leaving 13 bases between the germline ends. The germline CDR1 and CDR2 sequences are LGHNA and YSLEER. The CDR3 coding sequence is TGCGCCAGCAGCCATGGAAACGCGGGGGAGACCCAGTACTTC. As protein: CASSHGNAGETQYF.

The chain has TRBV28 and TRBJ2-1; unclear D gene. Germline V lookup: CDR1 MDHEN, CDR2 SYDVKM. This CDR3 has 15 residues. Trimming stripped 1 base from V and 8 bases from J, with 15 bases between. For the CDR3, the DNA is TGTGCCAGCAGTTTATTCGGTATGGTTTCCGATGAGCAGTTCTTC. It codes for CASSLFGMVSDEQFF.

This clone was detected a few times. The DNA for the CDR3 is TGTGCCAGCAGTGCCGGACAGAATGGCTACACCTTC. This sequence encodes CASSAGQNGYTF. V is TRBV2 and J is TRBJ1-2, with D tentatively TRBD1 (6 bases). Germline assignment: CDR1 SNHLY and CDR2 FYNNEI. This CDR3 is 12 amino acids long. V shed 4 bases and J shed 6 bases, with 9 bases lying between them.

This clone was detected once. The V gene is TRBV11-2, the J gene TRBJ2-7; 11 bases agree with TRBD2. Germline CDR1 SGHAT, CDR2 FQNNGV. V trimming: 5 bases; J trimming: 2 bases; junction bases outside the gene matches: 8. This CDR3 is 16 amino acids long. The CDR3 DNA reads TGTGCCAGCAGCCCCGGGACTAGCGGTTCAACCTACGAGCAGTACTTC. It yields the protein CASSPGTSGSTYEQYF.

The V gene is TRBV6-6, the J gene TRBJ1-2, with a tentative D call TRBD1 (6 bases). CDR1 is MNHNY and CDR2 is SVGAGI in the germline V gene (reference sequence). The CDR3 length is 13 residues. Trimming stripped 0 bases from V and 6 bases from J, with 8 bases between. The CDR3 DNA reads as TGTGCCAGCAGTTACTCGGGGGCAAATGGCTACACCTTC. Encoded protein: CASSYSGANGYTF.

As for this clone: Other DNA sequences in the sample encode the same CDR3. The V and J genes are TRBV5-1 and TRBJ1-5, with TRBD1 as a possible D gene (6 bases). The CDR3 length is 14 residues. Germline CDR1 SGHRS, CDR2 YFSETQ. Trimming shortened V by 0 bases and J by 2 bases, and 6 bases separated the two germline ends. CDR3 in DNA: TGCGCCAGCAGCTTGGGGACAGGCAATCAGCCCCAGCATTTT. Translated, it gives CASSLGTGNQPQHF.

J is TRBJ1-2 and V is TRBV28; D unresolved. The CDR3 is made up of 14 amino acids. With 3 bases removed from V and 3 bases from J, the gap between germline ends came to 11 bases. Germline loops: CDR1 MDHEN, CDR2 SYDVKM. CDR3 DNA sequence: TGTGCCAGCAGTTTGACTGGGGAGGACTATGGCTACACCTTC. Translating gives CASSLTGEDYGYTF.

This clone was seen a single time. The rearrangement links TRBV19 to TRBJ2-3; the D is unclear. The germline V and J ends were trimmed by 6 bases and 0 bases, with 7 bases remaining between them. Germline V gene data show CDR1 as LNHDA and CDR2 as SQIVND (reference sequence). The CDR3 is 13 residues long. Written as DNA, the CDR3 is TGTGCCAGTAGGTCACGGAGCACAGATACGCAGTATTTT. This gives the protein CASRSRSTDTQYF.